This T cell receptor beta chain was identified in a study of blood T cell repertoires in COVID-19. Study-level information: PBMCs, B-cell-depleted T cells, or T cells provided the cDNA or gDNA that made up the material.

Study processing details: Amplification of reference gene primers was used by the study to estimate nucleated cell counts. Some clones are missing from TCRdb's copy, which holds only in-frame ones; the method was immunoSEQ multiplex PCR. The V and J calls and the clone size are those of that table, but D and trimming were determined from the DNA. The sample lists about 300,000 clones; 65% to 90% were seen once. Across under 25 US areas, participants ranged in age from roughly 18 to 95 years. This CDR3 region has 14 residues. CDR1 and CDR2 (germline): MGHRA, YSYEKL. After removal of 4 bases from V and 4 bases from J, the junction contained 2 bases not matched to a gene.

The chain is built from TRBV4-1 and TRBJ1-2, with 11 nucleotides matching TRBD1. Sequenced: PBMCs or T cells enriched from blood (not recorded which). This receptor was taken from a young woman who had recovered from COVID-19. The chain's CDR3 is CASSRGTGGYGYTF. The CDR3 region has the DNA TGCGCCAGCAGCCGGGGGACAGGGGGCTATGGCTACACCTTC.